These 20 T cell receptor beta chains were all obtained from the same sample, sequenced in a study of blood T cells in healthy people across ages. Combining a sample-barcoded 5' primer with a J-beta primer mix, a second PCR ran for about 7 to 11 cycles. TCRdb ran MiXCR on the 5' RACE reads and lists one entry per CDR3 protein. The data show about 670,000 distinct CDR3 sequences, with 40% to 50% seen just once and 25% to 30% held by the top ten. Sequences were obtained from blood. Receptors originate from a man aged 80 or over in good health.

This clonotype has just a few counts. The gene calls are TRBV5-1 and TRBJ2-5; 8 bases align to TRBD2. With 0 bases clipped from V and 2 bases from J, the junction kept 9 bases outside the gene matches. CDR1 is SGHRS and CDR2 is YFSETQ in the germline V gene. The CDR3 loop spans 17 amino acids. The DNA of the CDR3 is TGCGCCAGCAGCTTGGCTTTGTTAGCGGGGTTACAAGAGACCCAGTACTTC. Translating it yields CASSLALLAGLQETQYF.

This clonotype was seen a single time. V gene TRBV6-2 or TRBV6-3 combines with J gene TRBJ2-1; 13 bases are a match to TRBD2. This CDR3 is built from 18 residues. Germline CDR1 is MNHEY and CDR2 is SVGEGT. J gave up 5 bases and V 5 bases, and 12 bases lay outside the gene matches. The CDR3 is CASSTWTSGGRGNNEQFF. The DNA for the CDR3 is TGTGCCAGCAGTACCTGGACTAGCGGGGGCCGGGGGAACAATGAGCAGTTCTTC.

The rearrangement uses TRBV28 and TRBJ2-1, with a weak D call TRBD1 (5 bases). Judging by the DNA end, TRBJ2-7 fits better; the J call may be wrong. Germline CDR1 reads MDHEN; CDR2 reads SYDVKM. The CDR3 is 15 amino acids. The CDR3 protein is CASPPNRRSYNEQYF. Written as DNA, the CDR3 is TGTGCCAGCCCCCCCAACAGGAGATCCTACAATGAGCAGTACTTC.

This chain links TRBV7-2 with TRBJ1-1, with D possibly matching TRBD1 (5 bases). Germline assignment: CDR1 SGHTA and CDR2 FQGNSA. CDR3 size: 13 residues. V dropped 2 bases and J dropped 8 bases, with 12 bases sitting between them. The CDR3 sequence: CASSLIGGLEAFF. The CDR3 DNA reads as TGTGCCAGCAGCTTAATCGGGGGTCTGGAAGCTTTCTTT.

This rearrangement joins TRBV20-1 to TRBJ2-5; D is undetermined. The better agreement between TRBJ2-7 and the DNA end casts doubt on the J call. This CDR3 region has 12 residues. Germline V gene sequence: CDR1 DFQATT, CDR2 SNEGSKA (reference sequence). The CDR3 region is CSAPRPPTEQYF. As DNA, the CDR3 is TGCAGTGCCCCGCGTCCCCCCACCGAGCAGTACTTC.

This rearrangement joins TRBV29-1 to TRBJ2-5; unclear D gene. Between the trimmed V and J ends, which lost 1 base and 4 bases, there was a span of 10 bases. The CDR3 sequence is 13 residues long. CDR1 SQVTM and CDR2 ANQGSEA come from the germline V gene. CDR3 sequence (DNA): TGCAGCGTTGAAGGGAATAGTCGAGAGACCCAGTACTTC. The encoded protein is CSVEGNSRETQYF.

Many counts were recorded for this clonotype. This may be a read error: a much more frequent sequence differs by one nucleotide. This chain links TRBV11-3 with TRBJ1-1; D remains unclear. Germline CDR1 and CDR2: SGHNT and YENEEA. Trimming shortened V by 5 bases and J by 4 bases, and 14 bases separated the two germline ends. The CDR3 loop spans 14 amino acids. CDR3 protein: CASSVEAGSTEAFF. The CDR3 DNA reads as TGTGCCAGCAGCGTGGAGGCTGGAAGCACTGAAGCTTTCTTT.

The table lists this clonotype with a few counts. The V and J genes are TRBV11-3 and TRBJ2-1, with D perhaps matching TRBD1 (5 bases). Per the germline V gene, CDR1 is SGHNT and CDR2 is YENEEA. This CDR3 has 13 residues. Trimming stripped 3 bases from V and 6 bases from J, with 9 bases between. CDR3: CASSFQGSNEQFF. The CDR3 coding sequence is TGTGCCAGCAGCTTCCAGGGTTCCAATGAGCAGTTCTTC.

The chain employs TRBV5-1 and TRBJ2-4, with D possibly called TRBD1 or TRBD2 (6 bases each). Trimming pared 1 base from V and 2 bases from J, leaving 13 bases between. The CDR3 extends over 16 amino acids. Per the germline V gene, CDR1 is SGHRS and CDR2 is YFSETQ. In nucleotides, the CDR3 is TGCGCCAGCAGCTTGCTCGGGGGCCTTTCCAAAAACATTCAGTACTTC. Its protein product is CASSLLGGLSKNIQYF. The full variable domain, with the rest looked up from reference TRBV5-1 and TRBJ2-4, is KAGVTQTPRYLIKTRGQQVTLSCSPISGHRSVSWYQQTPGQGLQFLFEYFSETQRNKGNFPGRFSGRQFSNSRSEMNVSTLELGDSALYLCASSLLGGLSKNIQYFGAGTRLSVL.

Remarks on this clonotype: An end of the junction does not agree with germline; a read error may underlie this. CDR3 coding DNA: TGCGCCGGCAGCTTGGTGTCCGGGAGCGCCACCTACGAGCAGTACTTC. Translating gives CAGSLVSGSATYEQYF. V usage is TRBV5-1 and J usage is TRBJ2-4; a possible D gene is TRBD2 (6 bases). The better agreement between TRBJ2-7 and the DNA end casts doubt on the J call. The germline CDR1 and CDR2 sequences are SGHRS and YFSETQ. This CDR3 region has 16 residues.

The V and J genes are TRBV9 and TRBJ1-4; TRBD1 matches at 7 bases. The germline gives CDR1 SGDLS, CDR2 YYNGEE. This CDR3 region has 16 residues. V lost 0 bases and J lost 6; bases outside the gene matches: 8. The CDR3 sequence is CASSVDVQGSDEKLFF. DNA for the CDR3: TGTGCCAGCAGCGTAGACGTACAGGGGTCGGATGAAAAACTGTTTTTT.

V is TRBV10-3 and J is TRBJ1-2, with D possibly matching TRBD1 (5 bases). Germline CDR1 reads ENHRY; CDR2 reads SYGVKD. Trimming removed 2 bases at V and 6 bases at J, with 10 bases between. The CDR3 has 13 residues. This CDR3 is CAISETGRDGYTF. For the CDR3, the DNA is TGTGCCATCAGTGAGACAGGACGGGATGGCTACACCTTC.

The J gene is TRBJ2-3, the V gene TRBV7-7; D ambiguous. CDR3 size: 14 residues. V gave up 4 bases and J gave up 2 bases, with 10 bases separating them. The germline V gene has CDR1 SSHAT and CDR2 FNYEAQ (reference sequence). The CDR3 region has the DNA TGTGCCAGCAGCTCCACCCACAACACAGATACGCAGTATTTT. Encoded protein: CASSSTHNTDTQYF.

This clonotype appeared a single time. This chain uses TRBV4-3 with TRBJ2-2; perhaps TRBD2 as D (6 bases). Trimming pared 5 bases from V and 6 bases from J, leaving 19 bases between. Germline V gives CDR1 LGHNA, CDR2 YSLEER. The CDR3 spans 16 residues. This CDR3 reads CASSSGLTREAGELFF. The DNA for the CDR3 is TGCGCCAGCAGCTCGGGACTCACGCGAGAGGCCGGGGAGCTGTTTTTT.

The CDR3 spells CASSSGGATYNEQFF. CDR3 sequence (DNA): TGTGCCAGCAGCTCAGGGGGGGCTACCTACAATGAGCAGTTCTTC. V gene TRBV28 combines with J gene TRBJ2-1; D could derive from TRBD1 or TRBD2 (7 bases each). The CDR3 length is 15 residues. CDR1 MDHEN and CDR2 SYDVKM come from the germline V gene. V was pared by 6 bases and J by 2 bases, with 14 bases between.

This clonotype was detected only once. This sequence joins TRBV20-1 and TRBJ1-2, with a tentative D call TRBD1 (5 bases). With 6 bases removed from V and 4 bases from J, the gap between germline ends came to 12 bases. CDR1 and CDR2 from the germline V gene are DFQATT and SNEGSKA (reference sequence). The CDR3 runs to 12 residues. Written as DNA, the CDR3 is TGCAGTGCAAAAAGACAGTCCTATGGCTACACCTTC. Its protein is CSAKRQSYGYTF.

This clonotype was counted a single time. The V call is TRBV6-1, the J call TRBJ1-2; D not resolved. This CDR3 spans 12 amino acids. Germline V gene data show CDR1 as MNHNS and CDR2 as SASEGT. V lost 11 bases to trimming and J lost 8 bases, with 18 bases between them. CDR3 amino acids: CACRRLLEGYTF. In DNA form, the CDR3 reads TGTGCCTGCCGCAGGTTGTTGGAGGGCTACACCTTC.

In the case of this clonotype: At one of its ends the junction is not consistent with the germline gene, which may arise from a read error. The chain links TRBV20-1 to TRBJ2-1, with D hard to call. The CDR3 consists of 15 residues. Germline CDR1 is DFQATT and CDR2 is SNEGSKA (reference sequence). The CDR3 protein is CSARHFSGSYNKQFF. Here the CDR3 DNA reads TGCAGTGCTAGACATTTTTCCGGTTCCTACAATAAGCAGTTCTTC.

This clonotype came up many times. V and J are TRBV5-1 and TRBJ2-7, with a weak D call TRBD2 (7 bases). In germline, CDR1 is SGHRS, CDR2 YFSETQ. V was clipped by 0 bases and J by 5 bases, with 21 bases between them. The CDR3 totals 17 residues. The CDR3 DNA reads TGCGCCAGCAGCTTGGTTTTACGGGGGGCCGGTGGTGACGAGCAGTACTTC. Amino acids: CASSLVLRGAGGDEQYF.

This clonotype was observed a handful of times. This chain uses TRBV7-2 with TRBJ2-7, with a possible D match to TRBD1 (5 bases). This CDR3 is 15 amino acids long. Germline V gene lookup returns CDR1 SGHTA and CDR2 FQGNSA. Trimming took 1 base from V and 1 from J, leaving 11 bases between them. DNA of the CDR3: TGTGCCAGCAGCTTAGATTACAGGTCTTCCTACGAGCAGTACTTC. This codes for CASSLDYRSSYEQYF. The complete variable domain, with remaining parts taken from reference TRBV7-2 and TRBJ2-7, reads GAGVSQSPSNKVTEKGKDVELRCDPISGHTALYWYRQSLGQGLEFLIYFQGNSAPDKSGLPSDRFSAERTGGSVSTLTIQRTQQEDSAVYLCASSLDYRSSYEQYFGPGTRLTVT.